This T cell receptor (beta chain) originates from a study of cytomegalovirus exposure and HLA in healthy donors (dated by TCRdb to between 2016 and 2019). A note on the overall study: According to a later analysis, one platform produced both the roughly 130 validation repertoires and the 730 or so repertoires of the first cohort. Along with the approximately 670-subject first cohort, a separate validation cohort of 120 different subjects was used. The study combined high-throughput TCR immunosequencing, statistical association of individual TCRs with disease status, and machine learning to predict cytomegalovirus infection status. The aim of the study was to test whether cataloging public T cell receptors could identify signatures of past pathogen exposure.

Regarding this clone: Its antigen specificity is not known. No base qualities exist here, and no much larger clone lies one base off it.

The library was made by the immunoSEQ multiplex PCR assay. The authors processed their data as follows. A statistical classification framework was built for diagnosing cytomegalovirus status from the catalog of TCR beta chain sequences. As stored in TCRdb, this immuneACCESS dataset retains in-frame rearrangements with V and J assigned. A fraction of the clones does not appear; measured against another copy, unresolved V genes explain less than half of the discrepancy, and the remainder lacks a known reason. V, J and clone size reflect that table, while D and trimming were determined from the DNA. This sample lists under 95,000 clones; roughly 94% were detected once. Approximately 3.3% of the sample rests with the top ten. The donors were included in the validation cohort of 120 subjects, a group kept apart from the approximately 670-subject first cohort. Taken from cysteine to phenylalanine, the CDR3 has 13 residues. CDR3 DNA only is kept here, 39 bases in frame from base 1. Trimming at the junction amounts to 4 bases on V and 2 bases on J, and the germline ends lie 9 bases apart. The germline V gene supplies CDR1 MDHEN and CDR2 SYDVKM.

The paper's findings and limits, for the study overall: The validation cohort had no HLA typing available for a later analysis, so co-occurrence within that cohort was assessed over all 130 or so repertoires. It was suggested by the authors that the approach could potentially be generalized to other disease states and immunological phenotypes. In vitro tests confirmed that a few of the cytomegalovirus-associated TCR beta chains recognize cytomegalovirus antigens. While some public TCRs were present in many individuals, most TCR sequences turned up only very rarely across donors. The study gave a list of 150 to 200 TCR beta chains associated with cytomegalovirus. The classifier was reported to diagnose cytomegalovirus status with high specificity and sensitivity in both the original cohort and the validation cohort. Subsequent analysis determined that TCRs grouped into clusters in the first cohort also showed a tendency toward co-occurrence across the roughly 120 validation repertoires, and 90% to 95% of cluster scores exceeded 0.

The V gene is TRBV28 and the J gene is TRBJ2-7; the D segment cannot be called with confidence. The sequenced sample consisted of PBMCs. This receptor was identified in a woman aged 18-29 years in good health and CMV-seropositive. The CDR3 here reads CASSSPVTYEQYF. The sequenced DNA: TGTGCCAGCAGTTCTCCAGTTACCTACGAGCAGTACTTC.